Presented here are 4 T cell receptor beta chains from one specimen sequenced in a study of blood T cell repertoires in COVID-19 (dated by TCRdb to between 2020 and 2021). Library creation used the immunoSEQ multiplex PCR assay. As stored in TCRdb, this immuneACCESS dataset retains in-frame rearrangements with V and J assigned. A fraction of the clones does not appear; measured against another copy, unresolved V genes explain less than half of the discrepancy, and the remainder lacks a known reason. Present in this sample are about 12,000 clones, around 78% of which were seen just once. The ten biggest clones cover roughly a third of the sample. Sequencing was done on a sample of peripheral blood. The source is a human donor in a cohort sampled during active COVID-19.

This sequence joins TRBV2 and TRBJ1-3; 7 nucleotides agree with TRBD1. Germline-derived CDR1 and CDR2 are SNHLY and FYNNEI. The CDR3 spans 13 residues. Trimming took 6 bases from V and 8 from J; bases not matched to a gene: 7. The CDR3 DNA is TGTGCCAGCAGGGAGGGGGCCAAAGACACCATATATTTT. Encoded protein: CASREGAKDTIYF.

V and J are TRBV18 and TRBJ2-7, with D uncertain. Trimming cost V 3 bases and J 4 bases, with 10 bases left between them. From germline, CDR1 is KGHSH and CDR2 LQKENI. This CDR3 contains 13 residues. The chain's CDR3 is CASSPRQGYEQYF. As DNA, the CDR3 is TGTGCCAGCTCACCCCGACAAGGTTACGAGCAGTACTTC.

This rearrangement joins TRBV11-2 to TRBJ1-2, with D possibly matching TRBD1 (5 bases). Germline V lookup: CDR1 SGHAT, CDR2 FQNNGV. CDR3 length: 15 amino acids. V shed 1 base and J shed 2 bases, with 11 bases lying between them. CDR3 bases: TGTGCCAGCAGCTTAGGCGGGGGGGTCAACTATGGCTACACCTTC. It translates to CASSLGGGVNYGYTF.

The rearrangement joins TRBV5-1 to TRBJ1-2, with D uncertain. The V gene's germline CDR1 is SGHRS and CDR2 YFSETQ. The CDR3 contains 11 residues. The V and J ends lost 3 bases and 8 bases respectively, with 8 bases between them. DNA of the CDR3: TGCGCCAGCAGCTCGGGTAGCGGCTACACCTTC. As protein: CASSSGSGYTF.